This T cell receptor beta chain was sequenced during a study of post-analysis software for immune sequencing data. Study-wide results and limits: Patients had higher frequencies than controls of five or six TRBV segments, including TRBV5-6, TRBV5-1 and TRBV20-1. Multiple sclerosis patients showed significantly lower normalized Chao1 diversity than controls did.

Worth noting for this clonotype: The antigen is not known.

This CDR3 region has 19 residues. CDR1 is LGHDT and CDR2 is YNNKEL in the germline V gene (reference sequence). The trim removed 0 bases at V and 2 bases at J, leaving 8 bases unmatched. TCR beta libraries were prepared from cDNA with unique molecular identifiers. From roughly 1 to 10 million T cells, roughly 530,000 cDNA molecules were obtained. In TCRdb, the PCR reads were re-called with MiXCR into one record per CDR3 protein. The data contain about 180,000 distinct CDR3 sequences, 30% of them singletons. The sample comprised blood. The V call is TRBV3-1, the J call TRBJ2-7; the match to TRBD2 covers 15 bases. The TCR originated in a girl aged 10 to 17 with multiple sclerosis. DNA for the CDR3: TGTGCCAGCAGCCAAGATCGACGGGGACTAGCGGGAGGTCCCTACGAGCAGTACTTC. Translated: CASSQDRRGLAGGPYEQYF.